Below, 10 T cell receptor beta chains from the same sample are listed, as sequenced in a study of blood T cells in healthy people across ages. Using a J-beta primer mix together with a sample-barcoded 5' primer, a second PCR was run for roughly 7 to 11 cycles. A single record per CDR3 protein comes from TCRdb applying MiXCR to the 5' RACE reads. The sample contains around 1,700,000 distinct CDR3 sequences, 28% of which appear only once. Source material: blood. The source is a woman younger than 45 in good health.

Ten or more counts support this clonotype. V is TRBV5-6 and J is TRBJ2-5, with 8 bases aligning to TRBD2. The CDR3 sequence is 16 residues long. The V segment lost 2 bases and the J segment 5 bases; nucleotides outside the gene matches: 11. The germline CDR1 and CDR2 sequences are SGHDT and YYEEEE. The CDR3 nucleotides read TGTGCCAGCAGCTTTAGGGCGGGGGGCCCTGCGGAGACCCAGTACTTC. Translated: CASSFRAGGPAETQYF.

On this clonotype itself: Since a much larger clone is just one base distant, this may be a read error. The chain combines TRBV29-1 with TRBJ2-1; a possible D gene is TRBD2 (5 bases). The V gene's germline CDR1 is SQVTM and CDR2 ANQGSEA. CDR3 size: 11 residues. Here the CDR3 reads CSIEYEREQFF. The CDR3 coding sequence is TGCAGCATTGAATACGAGCGGGAGCAGTTCTTC.

There are many counts of this clonotype. The chain links TRBV12-3 or TRBV12-4 to TRBJ2-5; 7 bases align to TRBD2. The CDR3 covers 13 residues. V lost 4 bases, J lost 5 bases, and 4 bases stayed unmatched. In nucleotides, the CDR3 is TGTGCCAGCAGTTCGGCGGGGGTTGAGACCCAGTACTTC. Its translation: CASSSAGVETQYF.

This clonotype showed up just a few times. The rearrangement uses TRBV5-5 and TRBJ2-1; 10 nucleotides align to TRBD2. Germline CDR1 is SGHKS and CDR2 is YYEKEE (reference sequence). The CDR3 spans 14 residues. Trimming cost V 7 bases and J 7 bases; bases outside gene matches: 8. DNA of the CDR3: TGTGCCAGCGGTCTAGCGGGAGCGCGGAATGAGCAGTTCTTC. This sequence encodes CASGLAGARNEQFF.

Only a few counts were recorded for this clonotype. The chain uses TRBV30 and TRBJ2-1, with D hard to call. Germline-derived CDR1 and CDR2 are GTSNPN and SVGIG (reference sequence). Trimming removed 1 base at V and 7 bases at J, with 14 bases between. The CDR3 covers 14 residues. DNA of the CDR3: TGTGCCTGGAGTGAACTCAGTGGTGATAATGAGCAGTTCTTC. Translating gives CAWSELSGDNEQFF.

This clonotype has a count of ten or more. The chain combines TRBV27 with TRBJ2-7, with 10 bases lining up with TRBD1. The junction had 16 bases not matched to a gene; V was cut back by 10 bases and J by 7 bases. The CDR3 loop spans 15 amino acids. Germline-derived CDR1 and CDR2 are MNHEY and SMNVEV (reference sequence). CDR3 sequence (DNA): TGTGCCATCCTTTATATGGGGACAGGGGTGCGGGAGCAGTACTTC. This gives the protein CAILYMGTGVREQYF.

This clonotype was detected ten times or more. This chain uses TRBV29-1 with TRBJ1-1; TRBD1 is a possible D gene (6 bases). The CDR3 spans 14 residues. V lost 1 base and J 1 base, leaving 10 bases between the germline ends. Germline CDR1 reads SQVTM; CDR2 reads ANQGSEA. The DNA for the CDR3 is TGCAGCGTTGAAGCCCAGGGGCCGAACACTGAAGCTTTCTTT. As protein: CSVEAQGPNTEAFF.

This clonotype was seen repeatedly, ten times or more. V is TRBV29-1 and J is TRBJ2-1; 12 nucleotides line up with TRBD2. Germline V gives CDR1 SQVTM, CDR2 ANQGSEA. The V and J ends lost 3 bases and 3 bases, in that order; junction bases with no gene match: 3. This CDR3 comprises 15 residues. The CDR3, as DNA: TGCAGCGTTGACGGGACTAGCGGGTACTACAATGAGCAGTTCTTC. It is translated as CSVDGTSGYYNEQFF.

The chain is built from TRBV11-2 and TRBJ2-7; the match to TRBD1 covers 9 bases. V lost 0 bases, J lost 5 bases, and 5 bases stayed unmatched. CDR1 is SGHAT, CDR2 FQNNGV, per germline. The CDR3 length is 15 residues. In DNA, the CDR3 is TGTGCCAGCAGCTTAGAGGGAGGACAGGGGAACGAGCAGTACTTC. Translated, it gives CASSLEGGQGNEQYF.

The chain is built from TRBV6-9 and TRBJ2-5; weak D call: TRBD2 (6 bases). The V gene's germline CDR1 is MNHGY and CDR2 SVAAGI. V lost 6 bases, J lost 0 bases, and 17 bases lay in between. CDR3 length: 16 amino acids. The CDR3 coding sequence is TGTGCCAGCAGCTATCTAGACCGGGACTACCAAGAGACCCAGTACTTC. It translates to CASSYLDRDYQETQYF.